This T cell receptor (beta chain) was documented in a study of cytomegalovirus exposure and HLA in healthy donors. Study-level findings and limits: TCR clusters originating in the first cohort tended to co-occur in the approximately 130 validation repertoires, according to a later analysis.

V was clipped by 0 bases and J by 1 base, with 11 bases between them. CDR3 length: 15 residues. CDR1 is SGHRS, CDR2 YFSETQ, per germline. Notes on this clone: Its antigen is as yet unknown.

Method: immunoSEQ multiplex PCR; TCRdb's copy keeps in-frame clones and lacks some. There are 260,000 or so clones in the sample; about 87% occur only once, and roughly 2.5% lies in the top ten. The gene calls are TRBV5-1 and TRBJ2-7; no clear D gene. The TCR originated in a man aged 18 to 29 in good health and CMV-seronegative. Material for sequencing was PBMCs. CDR3 coding DNA: TGCGCCAGCAGCTTGGGATGGGCAAGTTCCTACGAGCAGTACTTC. Its translation: CASSLGWASSYEQYF. The whole variable domain, filled in from reference TRBV5-1 and TRBJ2-7, reads KAGVTQTPRYLIKTRGQQVTLSCSPISGHRSVSWYQQTPGQGLQFLFEYFSETQRNKGNFPGRFSGRQFSNSRSEMNVSTLELGDSALYLCASSLGWASSYEQYFGPGTRLTVT.